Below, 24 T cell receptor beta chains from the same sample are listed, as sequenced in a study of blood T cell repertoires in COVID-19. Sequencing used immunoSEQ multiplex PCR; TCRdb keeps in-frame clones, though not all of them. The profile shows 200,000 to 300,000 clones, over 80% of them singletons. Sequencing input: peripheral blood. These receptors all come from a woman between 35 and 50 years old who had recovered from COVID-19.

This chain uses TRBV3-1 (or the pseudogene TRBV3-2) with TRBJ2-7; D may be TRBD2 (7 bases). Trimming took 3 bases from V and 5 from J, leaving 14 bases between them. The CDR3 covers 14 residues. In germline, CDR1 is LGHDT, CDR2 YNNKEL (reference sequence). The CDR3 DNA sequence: TGTGCCAGCAGCCACAGTACGGGGGGCCACGAGCAGTACTTC. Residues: CASSHSTGGHEQYF.

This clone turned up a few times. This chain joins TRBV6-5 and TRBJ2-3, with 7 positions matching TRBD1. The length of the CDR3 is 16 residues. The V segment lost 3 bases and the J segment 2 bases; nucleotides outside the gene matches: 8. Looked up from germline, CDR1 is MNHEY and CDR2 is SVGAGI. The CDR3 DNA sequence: TGTGCCAGCAGTTATACAGGGGCCGGTTACACAGATACGCAGTATTTT. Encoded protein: CASSYTGAGYTDTQYF.

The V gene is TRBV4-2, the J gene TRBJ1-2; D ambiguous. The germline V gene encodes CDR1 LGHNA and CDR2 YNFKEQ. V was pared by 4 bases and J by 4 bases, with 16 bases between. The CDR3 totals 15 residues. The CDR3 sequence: CASSLPAETGYGYTF. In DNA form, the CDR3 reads TGTGCCAGCAGCCTACCGGCGGAGACCGGCTATGGCTACACCTTC.

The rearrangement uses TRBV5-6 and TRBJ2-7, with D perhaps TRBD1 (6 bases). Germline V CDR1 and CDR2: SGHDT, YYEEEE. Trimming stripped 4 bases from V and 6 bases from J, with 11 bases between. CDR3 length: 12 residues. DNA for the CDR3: TGTGCCAGCAGCCACAGGGTCGGCGAGCAGTACTTC. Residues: CASSHRVGEQYF.

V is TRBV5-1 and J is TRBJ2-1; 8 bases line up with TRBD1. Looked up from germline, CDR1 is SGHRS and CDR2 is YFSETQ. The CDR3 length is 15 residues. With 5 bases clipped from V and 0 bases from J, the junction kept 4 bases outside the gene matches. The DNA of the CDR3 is TGCGCCAGCAGTATCCAGGGGGCCTCCTACAATGAGCAGTTCTTC. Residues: CASSIQGASYNEQFF.

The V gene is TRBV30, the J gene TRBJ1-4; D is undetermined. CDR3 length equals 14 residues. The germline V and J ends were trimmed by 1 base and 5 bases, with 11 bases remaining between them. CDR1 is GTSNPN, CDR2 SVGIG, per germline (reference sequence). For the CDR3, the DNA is TGTGCCTGGAGTGCCATGGCGGGGAATGAAAAACTGTTTTTT. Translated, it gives CAWSAMAGNEKLFF. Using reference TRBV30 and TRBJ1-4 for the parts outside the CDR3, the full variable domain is SQTIHQWPATLVQPVGSPLSLECTVEGTSNPNLYWYRQAAGRGLQLLFYSVGIGQISSEVPQNLSASRPQDRQFILSSKKLLLSDSGFYLCAWSAMAGNEKLFFGSGTQLSVL.

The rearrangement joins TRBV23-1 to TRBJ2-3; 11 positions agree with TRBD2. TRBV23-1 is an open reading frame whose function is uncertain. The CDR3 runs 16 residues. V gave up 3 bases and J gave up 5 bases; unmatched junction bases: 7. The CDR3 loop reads CASSHALAGAQDTQYF. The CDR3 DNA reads TGCGCCAGCAGTCACGCACTAGCGGGGGCGCAAGATACGCAGTATTTT.

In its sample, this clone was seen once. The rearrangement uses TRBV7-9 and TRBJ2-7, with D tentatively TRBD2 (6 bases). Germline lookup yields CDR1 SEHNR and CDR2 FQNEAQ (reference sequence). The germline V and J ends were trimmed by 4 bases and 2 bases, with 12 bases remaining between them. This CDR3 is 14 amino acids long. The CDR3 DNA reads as TGTGCCAGCAGCTCGGGGGACGGGACCTACGAGCAGTACTTC. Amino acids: CASSSGDGTYEQYF.

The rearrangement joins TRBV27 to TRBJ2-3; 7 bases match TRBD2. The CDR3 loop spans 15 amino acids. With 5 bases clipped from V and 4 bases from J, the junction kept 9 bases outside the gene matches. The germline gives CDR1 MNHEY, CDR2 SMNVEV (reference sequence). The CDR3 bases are TGTGCCAGCAGTACCCTAAAGCGGGGTTCAGATACGCAGTATTTT. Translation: CASSTLKRGSDTQYF.

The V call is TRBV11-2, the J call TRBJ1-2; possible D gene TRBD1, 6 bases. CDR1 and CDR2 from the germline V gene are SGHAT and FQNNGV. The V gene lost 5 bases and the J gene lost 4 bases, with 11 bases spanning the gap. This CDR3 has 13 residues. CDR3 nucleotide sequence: TGTGCCAGCAGCCGTTTACAGGGCTATGGCTACACCTTC. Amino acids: CASSRLQGYGYTF.

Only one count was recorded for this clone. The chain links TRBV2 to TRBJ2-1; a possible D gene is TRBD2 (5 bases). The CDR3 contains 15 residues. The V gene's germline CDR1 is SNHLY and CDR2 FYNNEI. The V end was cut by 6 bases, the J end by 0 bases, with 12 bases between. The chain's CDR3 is CASRVDWSSYNEQFF. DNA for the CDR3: TGTGCCAGCAGGGTGGACTGGAGCTCCTACAATGAGCAGTTCTTC.

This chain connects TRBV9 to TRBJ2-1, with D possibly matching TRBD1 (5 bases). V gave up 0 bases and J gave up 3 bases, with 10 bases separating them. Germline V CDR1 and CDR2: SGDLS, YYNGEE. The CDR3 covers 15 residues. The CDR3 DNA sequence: TGTGCCAGCAGCGTAGCCCCCCAGGGCTACAATGAGCAGTTCTTC. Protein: CASSVAPQGYNEQFF.

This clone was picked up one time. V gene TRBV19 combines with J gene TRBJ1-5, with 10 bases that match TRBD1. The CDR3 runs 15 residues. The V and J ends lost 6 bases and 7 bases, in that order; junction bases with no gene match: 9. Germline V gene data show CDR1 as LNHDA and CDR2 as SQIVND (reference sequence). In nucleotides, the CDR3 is TGTGCCAGTAGCCAAAGACAGGGGGCTGGCCAGCCCCAGCATTTT. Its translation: CASSQRQGAGQPQHF.

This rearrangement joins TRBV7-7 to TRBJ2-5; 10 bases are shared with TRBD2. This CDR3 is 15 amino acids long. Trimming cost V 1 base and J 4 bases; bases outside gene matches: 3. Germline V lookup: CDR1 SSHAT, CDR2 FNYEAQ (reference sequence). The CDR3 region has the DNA TGTGCCAGCAGCTTAGGGCTAGCGGGGGCAGAGACCCAGTACTTC. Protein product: CASSLGLAGAETQYF.

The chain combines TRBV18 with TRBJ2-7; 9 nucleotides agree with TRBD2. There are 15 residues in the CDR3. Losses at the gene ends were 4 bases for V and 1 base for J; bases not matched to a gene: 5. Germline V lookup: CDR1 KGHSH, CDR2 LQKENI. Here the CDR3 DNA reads TGTGCCAGCTCACTGACAGCGGGGGGTTCCTACGAGCAGTACTTC. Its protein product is CASSLTAGGSYEQYF.

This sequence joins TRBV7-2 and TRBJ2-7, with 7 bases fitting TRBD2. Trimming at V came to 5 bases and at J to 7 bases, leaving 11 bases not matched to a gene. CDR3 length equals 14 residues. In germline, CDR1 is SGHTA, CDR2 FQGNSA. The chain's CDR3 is CASSPRAGVREQYF. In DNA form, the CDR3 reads TGTGCCAGCAGCCCACGGGCGGGGGTTAGGGAGCAGTACTTC.

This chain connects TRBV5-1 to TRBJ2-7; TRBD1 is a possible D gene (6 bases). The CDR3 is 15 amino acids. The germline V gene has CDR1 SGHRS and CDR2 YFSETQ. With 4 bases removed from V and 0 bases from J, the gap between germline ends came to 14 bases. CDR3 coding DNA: TGCGCCAGCAGCACTGCCGGGACAAGCTCCTACGAGCAGTACTTC. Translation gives CASSTAGTSSYEQYF.

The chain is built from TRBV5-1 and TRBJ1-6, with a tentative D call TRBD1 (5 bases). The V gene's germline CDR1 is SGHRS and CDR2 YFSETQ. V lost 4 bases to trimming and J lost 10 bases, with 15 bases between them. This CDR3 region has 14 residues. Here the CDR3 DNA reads TGCGCCAGCAGCCCCCAGGGCCCTCCCTCACCCCTCCACTTT. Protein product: CASSPQGPPSPLHF.

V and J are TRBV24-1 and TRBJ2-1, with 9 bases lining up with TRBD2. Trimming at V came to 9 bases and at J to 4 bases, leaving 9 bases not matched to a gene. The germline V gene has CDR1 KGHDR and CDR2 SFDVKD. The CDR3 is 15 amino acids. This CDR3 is CATAASGGTYNEQFF. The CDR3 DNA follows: TGTGCCACCGCGGCAAGCGGGGGGACTTACAATGAGCAGTTCTTC.

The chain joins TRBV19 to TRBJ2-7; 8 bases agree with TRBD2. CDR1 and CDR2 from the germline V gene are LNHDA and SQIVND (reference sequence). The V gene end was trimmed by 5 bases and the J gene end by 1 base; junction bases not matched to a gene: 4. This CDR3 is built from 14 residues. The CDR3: CASSDRGGSYEQYF. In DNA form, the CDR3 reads TGTGCCAGTAGTGACCGGGGGGGGTCCTACGAGCAGTACTTC.

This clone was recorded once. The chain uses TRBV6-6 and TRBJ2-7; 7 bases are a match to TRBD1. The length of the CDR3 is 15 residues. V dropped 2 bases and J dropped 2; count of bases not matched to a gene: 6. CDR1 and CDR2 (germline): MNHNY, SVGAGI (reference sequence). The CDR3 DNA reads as TGTGCCAGCAGTTACGATGGGACAGTCGCCTACGAGCAGTACTTC. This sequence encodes CASSYDGTVAYEQYF.

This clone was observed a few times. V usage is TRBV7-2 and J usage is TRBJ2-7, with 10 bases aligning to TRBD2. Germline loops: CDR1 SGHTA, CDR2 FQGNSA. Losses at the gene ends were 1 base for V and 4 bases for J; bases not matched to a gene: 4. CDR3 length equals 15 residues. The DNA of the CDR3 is TGTGCCAGCAGCTTAGTGGCTAGCGGGGGTTACGAGCAGTACTTC. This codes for CASSLVASGGYEQYF.

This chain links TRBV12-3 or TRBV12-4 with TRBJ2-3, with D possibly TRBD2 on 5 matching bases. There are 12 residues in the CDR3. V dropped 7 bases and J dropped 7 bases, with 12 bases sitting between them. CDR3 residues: CASTLDWNTQYF. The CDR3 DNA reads TGTGCCAGCACCCTGGACTGGAATACGCAGTATTTT.

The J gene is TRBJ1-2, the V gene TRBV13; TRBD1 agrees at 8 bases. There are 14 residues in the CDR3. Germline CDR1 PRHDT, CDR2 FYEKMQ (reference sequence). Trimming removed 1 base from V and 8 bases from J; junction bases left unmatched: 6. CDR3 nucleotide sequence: TGTGCCAGCAGCTTAGTTGTGACAGGGGTCGGCTACACCTTC. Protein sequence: CASSLVVTGVGYTF.